The TCR beta chain described here comes from a study of blood T cell repertoires in COVID-19. Study at large: The origin of the acute and convalescent COVID-19 samples was the United States, Italy and Spain.

In the original processing: Using reference gene primer amplification, nucleated cell counts were estimated. Measured with immunoSEQ multiplex PCR; TCRdb has only the in-frame clones, and not every one. V, J and clone size were drawn from that table, and D and trimming were deduced from the DNA. The sample yields fewer than 150,000 clones, about 86% seen once. This TCR came from a woman aged 40 to 55 with acute or convalescent COVID-19. The sample taken for sequencing was peripheral blood.

The CDR3 sequence is CASSLRGGTYFNPGELFF. CDR3 DNA: TGTGCCAGCAGCTTACGCGGGGGCACCTACTTCAACCCCGGGGAGCTGTTTTTT. The chain recombines TRBV7-3 with TRBJ2-2; maybe TRBD2 (7 bases). Germline V gives CDR1 SGHTA, CDR2 FQGTGA. V lost 2 bases, J lost 6 bases, and 22 bases lay in between. CDR3 length: 18 amino acids. Drawing the rest from reference TRBV7-3 and TRBJ2-2, the complete variable domain is GAGVSQTPSNKVTEKGKYVELRCDPISGHTALYWYRQSLGQGPEFLIYFQGTGAADDSGLPNDRFFAVRPEGSVSTLKIQRTERGDSAVYLCASSLRGGTYFNPGELFFGEGSRLTVL.